A selection of T cell receptor beta chains follows, all from one sample in a study of Graves' ophthalmopathy and Graves' hyperthyroidism. Via MiXCR, TCRdb re-called the multiplex PCR reads, giving one row per CDR3 protein. The profile shows around 1,200,000 distinct CDR3 sequences, 36% of them singletons. Sequencing was carried out using peripheral blood or thyroid tissue (not recorded which). Receptors originate from an adult man with Graves' hyperthyroidism. The CDR3 runs from the conserved cysteine through the conserved F or W. The D gene is left open where the match is weak. Only part of the rows carry a size: once, few, many, or a class if the clone is expanded.

>TRBJ1-2|14|few|NA|TRBV30
CAWSSGRTRYGYTF
TGTGCCTGGAGTAGTGGCAGAACCCGCTATGGCTACACCTTC
>TRBJ1-5|14|many|NA|TRBV7-9
CASSPESKDQPQHF
TGTGCCAGCAGCCCCGAGTCCAAAGATCAGCCCCAGCATTTT
>TRBJ2-7|16|few|TRBD2|TRBV7-8
CASSSQRGLAGGEQYF
TGTGCCAGCAGTTCTCAACGGGGACTAGCGGGGGGCGAGCAGTACTTC
>TRBJ1-4|13|many|NA|TRBV14
CASSRGANEKLFF
TGTGCCAGCAGCCGGGGTGCTAATGAAAAACTGTTTTTT
>TRBJ2-7|15|NA|NA|TRBV6-5
CASSYQQGSSYEQYF
TGTGCCAGCAGTTACCAACAGGGAAGCTCCTACGAGCAGTACTTC
>TRBJ1-2|13|many|NA|TRBV12-3/TRBV12-4
CASSLYRDYGYTF
TGTGCCAGCAGTTTATACAGGGACTATGGCTACACCTTC
>TRBJ1-2|10|NA|NA|TRBV29-1
CSQTTYGYTF
TGCAGCCAAACGACGTATGGCTACACCTTC
>TRBJ1-5|17|few|NA|TRBV6-5
CASSEARRWQMVQPQHF
TGTGCCAGCAGTGAAGCCCGTCGGTGGCAGATGGTACAGCCCCAGCATTTT
>TRBJ1-2|13|many|NA|TRBV20-1
CSAVLEWRLGYTF
TGCAGTGCTGTTCTAGAATGGAGGTTAGGCTACACCTTC
>TRBJ1-1|13|many|NA|TRBV19
CASSNYGQNEAFF
TGTGCCAGTAGTAACTACGGACAGAATGAAGCTTTCTTT
>TRBJ2-5|13|NA|NA|TRBV6-1
CASSRKPGETQYF
TGTGCCAGCAGTCGCAAGCCGGGGGAGACCCAGTACTTC
>TRBJ2-5|13|many|NA|TRBV5-1
CASKGGRSETQYF
TGCGCCAGCAAGGGCGGCCGTTCGGAGACCCAGTACTTC
>TRBJ2-6|17|many|NA|TRBV14
CASSPGLTNSGANVLTF
TGTGCCAGCAGTCCTGGACTAACGAACTCTGGGGCCAACGTCCTGACTTTC
>TRBJ1-4|13|many|TRBD1|TRBV7-9
CASSRQGGEKLFF
TGTGCCAGCAGCCGACAGGGAGGTGAAAAACTGTTTTTT
>TRBJ2-2|14|NA|NA|TRBV20-1
CSASTMRFTGELFF
TGCAGTGCTAGTACCATGCGATTTACCGGGGAGCTGTTTTTT
>TRBJ1-2|13|NA|NA|TRBV19
CASSRTGKYGYTF
TGTGCCAGTAGTAGAACAGGAAAGTATGGCTACACCTTC
>TRBJ2-2|16|once|TRBD2|TRBV15
CATSRGLAGVTGELFF
TGTGCCACCAGCAGAGGACTAGCGGGAGTAACCGGGGAGCTGTTTTTT
>TRBJ1-1|13|many|NA|TRBV7-9
CASEGGEDTEAFF
TGTGCCAGCGAGGGGGGTGAGGACACTGAAGCTTTCTTT
>TRBJ2-5|15|many|TRBD1|TRBV29-1
CSVGTGASVRETQYF
TGCAGCGTTGGGACAGGGGCTTCGGTTAGAGAGACCCAGTACTTC
>TRBJ1-1|14|many|NA|TRBV7-9
CASSLAVMNTEAFF
TGTGCCAGCAGCTTAGCAGTCATGAACACTGAAGCTTTCTTT
>TRBJ2-7|13|many|NA|TRBV24-1
CATSDWGSYEQYF
TGTGCCACCAGTGATTGGGGGTCCTACGAGCAGTACTTC
>TRBJ1-2|14|many|NA|TRBV10-1
CASSRQRMNYGYTF
TGCGCCAGCAGTCGACAGAGAATGAACTATGGCTACACCTTC
>TRBJ1-1|14|many|NA|TRBV19
CASSIGTENTEAFF
TGTGCCAGTAGTATAGGGACAGAGAACACTGAAGCTTTCTTT
>TRBJ1-1|16|few|NA|TRBV13
CASSLSPTGRETEAFF
TGTGCCAGCAGCTTATCCCCTACAGGGCGAGAGACTGAAGCTTTCTTT
>TRBJ1-4|16|NA|TRBD1|TRBV5-1
CASSRGTDRSWEKLFF
TGCGCCAGCAGCCGAGGGACAGATCGGTCGTGGGAAAAACTGTTTTTT
>TRBJ1-5|15|many|NA|TRBV6-5
CASSMTGSLRQPQHF
TGTGCCAGCTCGATGACCGGGAGCTTGAGGCAGCCCCAGCATTTT
>TRBJ2-3|15|few|NA|TRBV7-9
CASSLEATSTDTQYF
TGTGCCAGCAGCTTAGAAGCGACTAGCACAGATACGCAGTATTTT
>TRBJ2-7|15|NA|NA|TRBV2
CASSYSIGEYYEQYF
TGTGCCAGCAGTTACTCGATAGGGGAATACTACGAGCAGTACTTC
>TRBJ2-3|13|NA|NA|TRBV7-2
CASSTTSTDTQYF
TGTGCCAGCAGCACGACAAGCACAGATACGCAGTATTTT
>TRBJ1-2|13|many|NA|TRBV2
CASREGNNYGYTF
TGTGCCAGCAGAGAAGGGAATAACTATGGCTACACCTTC
>TRBJ1-1|12|many|TRBD1|TRBV5-6
CASSPGTAEAFF
TGTGCCAGCAGCCCCGGGACAGCTGAAGCTTTCTTT